This is a list of T cell receptor beta chains from one sample in a study of blood T cell repertoires in COVID-19. The method was immunoSEQ multiplex PCR; TCRdb's version includes in-frame clones alone and lacks a portion of them. The table has about 89,000 clones, around 93% seen once. Sequenced sample: peripheral blood. These receptors were obtained from a human donor with active COVID-19. The donor label of this sample is uncertain. Each CDR3 is given with its conserved first and last residue. D genes are given only for firm matches. Clone size is stated in some rows and not others, as once, few, many or a class when expanded.

>NA|TRBV25-1|TRBD1|TRBJ2-5
TGTGCCAGCTCTAGACAGGGTACGGAGACCCAGTACTTC
CASSRQGTETQYF
>NA|TRBV10-1|NA|TRBJ1-1
TGCGCCGGAGGGACTGAAGCTTTCTTT
CAGGTEAFF
>NA|TRBV3-1/TRBV3-2|NA|TRBJ2-3
TGTGCCAGCCGCGGAGACCGCACAGATACGCAGTATTTT
CASRGDRTDTQYF
>NA|TRBV15|NA|TRBJ2-2
TGTGCCACCAGCAGAGGGCGGACAGAGAACACCGGGGAGCTGTTTTTT
CATSRGRTENTGELFF
>NA|TRBV5-1|TRBD1|TRBJ1-2
TGCGCCAGCACCCAAGGGGGCCTGGGCTATGGCTACACCTTC
CASTQGGLGYGYTF
>NA|TRBV7-8|NA|TRBJ2-7
TGTGCCAGCAGCTTAGTGGTCCCAGGGGCCTCCTACGAGCAGTACTTC
CASSLVVPGASYEQYF
>NA|TRBV5-1|NA|TRBJ1-5
TGCGCCAGCAGCTTGGGCGGGGGGGAGAGCCAGCCCCAGCATTTT
CASSLGGGESQPQHF
>NA|TRBV19|TRBD2|TRBJ2-7
TGTGCCAGTAGTCCTAGCGGGCACCCCTTCTACGAGCAGTACTTC
CASSPSGHPFYEQYF
>NA|TRBV13|NA|TRBJ2-3
TGTGCCAGCAGCTTAGTCGCGGTTGCCACAGATACGCAGTATTTT
CASSLVAVATDTQYF
>NA|TRBV7-9|NA|TRBJ2-1
TGTGCCAGCAGCCCGCGGACCTACAATGAGCAGTTCTTC
CASSPRTYNEQFF
>NA|TRBV28|NA|TRBJ1-5
TGTGCCAGCATTGGGGGGTTTCAGCCCCAGCATTTT
CASIGGFQPQHF
>NA|TRBV13|NA|TRBJ2-7
TGTGCCAGCAGCTTGGCGGGGCCGACCTACGAGCAGTACTTC
CASSLAGPTYEQYF
>NA|TRBV7-9|NA|TRBJ1-2
TGTGCCAGCAGCTTAACCGGGACATCTTTAAATGGCTACACCTTC
CASSLTGTSLNGYTF
>NA|TRBV2|NA|TRBJ1-6
TGTGCCAGCAGTGTGCAGGCCCAATCGCCCCTCCACTTT
CASSVQAQSPLHF
>NA|TRBV2|NA|TRBJ1-1
TGTGCCAGCAGTGACAGGGGTTACACTGAAGCTTTCTTT
CASSDRGYTEAFF
>few|TRBV2|NA|TRBJ1-5
TGTGCCAGCAGTGGAGGAGGGTCGAATCAGCCCCAGCATTTT
CASSGGGSNQPQHF
>NA|TRBV11-2|NA|TRBJ2-3
TGTGCCAGCAGCACCGCCGGTGCTTCCACAGATACGCAGTATTTT
CASSTAGASTDTQYF
>NA|TRBV6-5|NA|TRBJ2-7
TGTGCCAGCAGTTACGCGCGGGCCTACGAGCAGTACTTC
CASSYARAYEQYF
>NA|TRBV7-6|TRBD1|TRBJ1-4
TGTGCCAGCAGCTTAGCTCCGGGACAGGGCATCCCCGCAACTAATGAAAAACTGTTTTTT
CASSLAPGQGIPATNEKLFF
>few|TRBV11-2|NA|TRBJ2-7
TGTGCCAGCAGCCCCCTCACAGGGGGGGGTGAGCAGTACTTC
CASSPLTGGGEQYF
>NA|TRBV9|NA|TRBJ1-1
TGTGCCAGCAGCCCCGGGTGGAACACTGAAGCTTTCTTT
CASSPGWNTEAFF
>NA|TRBV5-6|TRBD1|TRBJ2-7
TGTGCCAGCAGCTTGAGGGAACTCGTGGCAGGGGGACACGAGCAGTACTTC
CASSLRELVAGGHEQYF
>once|TRBV2|TRBD2|TRBJ2-3
TGTGCCAGCAGGGAGAGCGGGGGACTTGATACGCAGTATTTT
CASRESGGLDTQYF
>few|TRBV3-1/TRBV3-2|TRBD2|TRBJ2-1
TGTGCCAGCAGCCAAGATTTCGCGGGGGGCGCGGCTGAGCAGTTCTTC
CASSQDFAGGAAEQFF
>NA|TRBV18|NA|TRBJ2-7
TGTGCCAGCTCACTCAATGCAGGGTACGAGCAGTACTTC
CASSLNAGYEQYF
>NA|TRBV4-1|TRBD1|TRBJ1-1
TGCGCCAGCAGCCATGAGCCCGGGACAGATAACACTGAAGCTTTCTTT
CASSHEPGTDNTEAFF
>NA|TRBV27|TRBD1|TRBJ1-2
TGTGCCGCGGGGACAGTGGCTGGCTACACCTTC
CAAGTVAGYTF
>NA|TRBV18|NA|TRBJ2-2
TGTGCCAGCTCACCACCGCGGGGTTACGCGAACACCGGGGAGCTGTTTTTT
CASSPPRGYANTGELFF
>NA|TRBV19|NA|TRBJ1-2
TGTGCCAGTACCATCCCAGGGAAGGATGGCTACACCTTC
CASTIPGKDGYTF
>NA|TRBV25-1|TRBD1|TRBJ2-1
TGTGCCAGCTTGGGACAGGGGGCCTACAATGAGCAGTTCTTC
CASLGQGAYNEQFF
>NA|TRBV23-1|TRBD1|TRBJ2-7
TGCGCCAGCAGTCAACTTGGAGGACAGGCGAGCTCCTACGAGCAGTACTTC
CASSQLGGQASSYEQYF
>NA|TRBV19|NA|TRBJ1-3
TGTGCCAGTAGTCTTACGGGAAACTCTGGAAACACCATATATTTT
CASSLTGNSGNTIYF
>once|TRBV7-2|NA|TRBJ1-2
TGTGCCAGCAGCCTTAGGGGGGGGGCTCAGGCCTATGGCTACACCTTC
CASSLRGGAQAYGYTF
>NA|TRBV10-3|NA|TRBJ1-6
TGTGCCGTCCAAGGGGTCTATAATTCACCCCTCCACTTT
CAVQGVYNSPLHF
>NA|TRBV6-5|TRBD2|TRBJ2-2
TGTGCCAGCAGCCAAGCGGGGGCGGTCGGGGAGCTGTTTTTT
CASSQAGAVGELFF
>NA|TRBV5-5|TRBD2|TRBJ2-1
TGTGCCAGCAGCGGCCGGGACTACCGCCTCCTTAGGGAGCAGTTCTTC
CASSGRDYRLLREQFF
>NA|TRBV12-2|NA|TRBJ1-2
TGTGCAAGTCGCCCGTACAGGGGCGGCTATGGCTACACCTTC
CASRPYRGGYGYTF
>NA|TRBV4-2|NA|TRBJ1-2
TGTGCCAGCAGCCAAGATCGGGGGCGGGGGAGGGGCGGTAATGGCTACACCTTC
CASSQDRGRGRGGNGYTF
>NA|TRBV6-1|NA|TRBJ1-4
TGTGCCAGCAGTGAGATCTGGCAGACTAATGAAAAACTGTTTTTT
CASSEIWQTNEKLFF
>NA|TRBV18|TRBD1|TRBJ1-5
TGTGCCAGCTCGTTGGCCCGCGGGGCACAGGGGCGTAATCAGCCCCAGCATTTT
CASSLARGAQGRNQPQHF
>NA|TRBV5-6|TRBD1|TRBJ1-1
TGTGCCAGCAGCTTGGTGGGGACAGCGAACACTGAAGCTTTCTTT
CASSLVGTANTEAFF
>NA|TRBV6-4|NA|TRBJ2-3
TGTGCCAGCAGTGTCCTAGAGGGAGATACGCAGTATTTT
CASSVLEGDTQYF
>NA|TRBV3-1/TRBV3-2|NA|TRBJ2-1
TGTGCCAGCAGCCATTCGGAGGGTGAGCAGTTCTTC
CASSHSEGEQFF
>NA|TRBV24-1|NA|TRBJ2-2
TGTGCCACCAGTGACAGCGACAGTTACACCGGGGAGCTGTTTTTT
CATSDSDSYTGELFF
>few|TRBV7-9|NA|TRBJ2-2
TGTGCCAGCAGCTTAGAAGCGCCCGGGGAGCTGTTTTTT
CASSLEAPGELFF
>NA|TRBV6-1|NA|TRBJ1-1
TGTGCCAGCAGTGGACGCGCGGGCGCTAGACCTATGAACACTGAAGCTTTCTTT
CASSGRAGARPMNTEAFF
>NA|TRBV6-5|NA|TRBJ1-3
TGTGCCACCCAGGCAGGATACTCTGGAAACACCATATATTTT
CATQAGYSGNTIYF
>NA|TRBV5-1|NA|TRBJ2-3
TGCGCCAGCAGCTTGGATACGGGGTCAGATACGCAGTATTTT
CASSLDTGSDTQYF
>NA|TRBV5-5|NA|TRBJ2-3
TGTGCCAGCAGCCTGGCGTGGACTAGCACAGATACGCAGTATTTT
CASSLAWTSTDTQYF
>NA|TRBV6-2/TRBV6-3|TRBD1|TRBJ2-1
TGTGCCAGCAGTTACGAGACAGGGAATGAGCAGTTCTTC
CASSYETGNEQFF
>once|TRBV10-3|NA|TRBJ2-6
TGTGCCTCATCTCGGGCCCGTCCGGGGGTGGACCCTGGGGCCAACGTCCTGACTTTC
CASSRARPGVDPGANVLTF
>NA|TRBV2|TRBD1|TRBJ2-5
TGTGCCAGCAGTCGGGACAGAGCCCAAGAGACCCAGTACTTC
CASSRDRAQETQYF
>NA|TRBV19|TRBD1|TRBJ1-5
TGTGCCAGTACCTCCCGGGACAGGGCCCCCAAATGGCAGCCCCAGCATTTT
CASTSRDRAPKWQPQHF
>NA|TRBV14|TRBD1|TRBJ1-4
TGTGCCAGCAGCCAAGGAAGCGGCTACAGGGGGCATGAAAAACTGTTTTTT
CASSQGSGYRGHEKLFF
>NA|TRBV29-1|NA|TRBJ2-5
TGCAGCGTGGACTATCTCCTAGGAGAGACCCAGTACTTC
CSVDYLLGETQYF
>once|TRBV11-2|NA|TRBJ2-7
TGTGCCAGCAGCTTAGTAGTGAGCTACGAGCAGTACTTC
CASSLVVSYEQYF
>NA|TRBV27|NA|TRBJ2-7
TGTGCCAGCAGTTTAGAAAGCCCAAATTTGTCCTACGAGCAGTACTTC
CASSLESPNLSYEQYF